This T cell receptor beta chain was documented in a study of blood T cells in healthy people across ages. Whole-study findings and limits: What prevented conclusive comparison of naive and antigen-experienced cells was that PBMCs were unsorted.

Through a sample-barcoded 5' primer and a J-beta primer mix, a second PCR was run for 7 to 11 cycles. Each cDNA molecule was tagged by a template-switch adaptor with 12 random nucleotides. TCRdb processed the 5' RACE reads anew with MiXCR; each CDR3 protein has one entry. The sample holds about 1,500,000 distinct CDR3 sequences, 35% to 45% seen once. Regarding this clonotype: Its specificity is not known.

Isolation of PBMCs gave at least 6 million cells per sample. Samples each had at least 5.5 micrograms of total RNA extracted. Germline-derived CDR1 and CDR2 are SNHLY and FYNNEI. This CDR3 spans 16 amino acids. V lost 5 bases to trimming and J lost 3 bases; unmatched junction nucleotides: 10. The chain couples TRBV2 to TRBJ2-1; 7 positions match TRBD2. Sequencing was carried out using blood. The origin of this receptor is a woman between 18 and 29 years old in good health. The CDR3 here is CASSPSGLGFYNEQFF. The DNA for the CDR3 is TGTGCCAGCAGTCCGAGCGGACTAGGTTTCTACAATGAGCAGTTCTTC.